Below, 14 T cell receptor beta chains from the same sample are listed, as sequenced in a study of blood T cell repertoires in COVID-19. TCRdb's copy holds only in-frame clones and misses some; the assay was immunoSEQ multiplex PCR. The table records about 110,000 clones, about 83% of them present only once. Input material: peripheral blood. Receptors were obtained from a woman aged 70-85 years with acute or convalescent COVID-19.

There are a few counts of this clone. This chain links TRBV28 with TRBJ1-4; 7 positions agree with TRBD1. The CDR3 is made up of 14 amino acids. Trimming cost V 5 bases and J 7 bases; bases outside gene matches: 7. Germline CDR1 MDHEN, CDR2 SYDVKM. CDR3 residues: CASSLTGYGEKLFF. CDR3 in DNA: TGTGCCAGCAGTCTGACAGGGTACGGTGAAAAACTGTTTTTT.

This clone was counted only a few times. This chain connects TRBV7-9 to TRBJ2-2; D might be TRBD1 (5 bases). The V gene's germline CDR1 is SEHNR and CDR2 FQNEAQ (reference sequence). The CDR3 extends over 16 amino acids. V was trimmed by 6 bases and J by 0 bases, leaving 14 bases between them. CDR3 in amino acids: CASRAHIGANTGELFF. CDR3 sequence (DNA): TGTGCCAGCAGGGCCCATATAGGGGCGAACACCGGGGAGCTGTTTTTT.

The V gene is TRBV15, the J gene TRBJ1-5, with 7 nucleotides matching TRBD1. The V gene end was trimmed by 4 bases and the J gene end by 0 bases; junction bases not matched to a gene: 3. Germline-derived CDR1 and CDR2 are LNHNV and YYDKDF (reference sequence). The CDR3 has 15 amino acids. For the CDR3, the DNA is TGTGCCACCAGCACCCGGACAGGTAGCAATCAGCCCCAGCATTTT. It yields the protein CATSTRTGSNQPQHF.

The CDR3 region is CASSQARTVYNSPLHF. The CDR3 region has the DNA TGTGCCAGCAGCCAAGCCCGGACAGTCTATAATTCACCCCTCCACTTT. The chain recombines TRBV3-1 (or the pseudogene TRBV3-2) with TRBJ1-6; the D gene is possibly TRBD1 (6 bases). The V gene lost 1 base and the J gene lost 3 bases, with 10 bases spanning the gap. CDR3 size: 16 residues. CDR1 LGHDT and CDR2 YNNKEL come from the germline V gene (reference sequence).

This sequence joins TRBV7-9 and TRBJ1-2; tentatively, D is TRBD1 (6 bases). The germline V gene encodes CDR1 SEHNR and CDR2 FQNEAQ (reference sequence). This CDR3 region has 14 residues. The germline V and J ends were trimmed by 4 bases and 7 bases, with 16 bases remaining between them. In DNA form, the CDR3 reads TGTGCCAGCAGCTCCCTCACAGGGAATCGTGGCTACACCTTC. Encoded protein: CASSSLTGNRGYTF.

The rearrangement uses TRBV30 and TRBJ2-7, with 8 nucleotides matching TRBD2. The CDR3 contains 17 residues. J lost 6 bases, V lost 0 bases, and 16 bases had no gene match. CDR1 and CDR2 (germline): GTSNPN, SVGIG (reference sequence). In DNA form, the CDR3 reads TGTGCCTGGAGTGTTCGGGGGGGCTACCTCCTCAGGGGCGAGCAGTACTTC. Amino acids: CAWSVRGGYLLRGEQYF.

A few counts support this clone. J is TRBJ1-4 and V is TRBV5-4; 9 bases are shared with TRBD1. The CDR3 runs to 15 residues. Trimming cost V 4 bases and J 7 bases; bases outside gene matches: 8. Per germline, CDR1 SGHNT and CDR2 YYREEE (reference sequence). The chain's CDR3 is CASSEKTGGGEKLFF. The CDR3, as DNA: TGTGCCAGCAGCGAGAAAACAGGGGGCGGTGAAAAACTGTTTTTT.

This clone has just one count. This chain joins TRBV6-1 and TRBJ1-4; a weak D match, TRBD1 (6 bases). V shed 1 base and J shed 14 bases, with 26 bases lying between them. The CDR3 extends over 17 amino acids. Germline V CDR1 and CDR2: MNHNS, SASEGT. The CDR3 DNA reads TGTGCCAGCAGTGAAGTAACCCCAGGGGACCGAAGAGGAAAGCTGTTTTTT. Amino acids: CASSEVTPGDRRGKLFF.

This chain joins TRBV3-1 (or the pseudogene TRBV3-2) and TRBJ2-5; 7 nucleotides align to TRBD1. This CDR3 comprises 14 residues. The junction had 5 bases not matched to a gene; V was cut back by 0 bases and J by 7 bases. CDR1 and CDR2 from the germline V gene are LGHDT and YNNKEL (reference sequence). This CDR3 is CASSQDPAGGTQYF. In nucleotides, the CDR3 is TGTGCCAGCAGCCAAGATCCAGCAGGGGGGACCCAGTACTTC.

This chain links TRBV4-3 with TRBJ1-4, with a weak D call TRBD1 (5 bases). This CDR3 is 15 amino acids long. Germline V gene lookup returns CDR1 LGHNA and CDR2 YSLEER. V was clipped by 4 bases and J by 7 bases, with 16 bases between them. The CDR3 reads CASSLNTGTREKLFF. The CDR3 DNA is TGCGCCAGCAGCCTCAACACCGGGACTCGTGAAAAACTGTTTTTT.

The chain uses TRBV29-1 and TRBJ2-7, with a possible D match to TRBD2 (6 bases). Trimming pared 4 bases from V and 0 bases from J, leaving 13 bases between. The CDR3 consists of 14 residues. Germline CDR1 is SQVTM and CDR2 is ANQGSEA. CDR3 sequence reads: CSVALLASSYEQYF. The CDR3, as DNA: TGCAGCGTTGCTCTCCTAGCGAGCTCCTACGAGCAGTACTTC.

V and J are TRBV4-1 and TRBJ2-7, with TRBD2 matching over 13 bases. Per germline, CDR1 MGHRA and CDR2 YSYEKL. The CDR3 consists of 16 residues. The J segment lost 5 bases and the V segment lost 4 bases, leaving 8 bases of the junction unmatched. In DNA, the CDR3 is TGCGCCAGCAGCCCCTTAGCCACTAGCGGGAGGGACGAGCAGTACTTC. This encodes CASSPLATSGRDEQYF.

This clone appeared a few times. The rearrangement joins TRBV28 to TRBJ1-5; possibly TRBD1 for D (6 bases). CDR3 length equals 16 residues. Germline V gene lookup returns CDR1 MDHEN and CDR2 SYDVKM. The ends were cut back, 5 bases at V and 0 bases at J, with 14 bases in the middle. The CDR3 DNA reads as TGTGCCAGCAGTGCCGACAGGTTTTATAGCAATCAGCCCCAGCATTTT. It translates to CASSADRFYSNQPQHF.

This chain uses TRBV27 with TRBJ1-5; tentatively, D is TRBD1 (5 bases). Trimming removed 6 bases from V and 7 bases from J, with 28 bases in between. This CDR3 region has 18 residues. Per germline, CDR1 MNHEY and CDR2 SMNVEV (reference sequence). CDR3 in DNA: TGTGCCAGCAGCCCAACCACCCGCCGGGACTTCGGCGCACAGCCCCAGCATTTT. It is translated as CASSPTTRRDFGAQPQHF.